The TCR beta chain described here comes from a study of T-cell reconstitution after alpha-beta-depleted transplantation in children. The TCRbeta library was prepared with unique molecular identifiers. A single record per CDR3 protein comes from TCRdb applying MiXCR to the PCR reads. The sample lists approximately 230,000 distinct CDR3 sequences, roughly 25% occurring once. This CDR3 region has 14 residues. Losses at the gene ends were 7 bases for V and 4 bases for J; bases not matched to a gene: 7. Germline V lookup: CDR1 DFQATT, CDR2 SNEGSKA (reference sequence). This clonotype came up many times. The chain recombines TRBV20-1 with TRBJ2-3, with 11 bases that match TRBD1. The source of this sequence is a girl aged 2 to 10 with Fanconi anemia, due to receive a stem cell transplant. The input for sequencing was PBMCs, taken before TCRalphabeta/CD19-depleted stem cell transplant. The CDR3 here is CSVPDRGRADTQYF. CDR3 bases: TGCAGTGTCCCGGACAGGGGGCGTGCAGATACGCAGTATTTT.